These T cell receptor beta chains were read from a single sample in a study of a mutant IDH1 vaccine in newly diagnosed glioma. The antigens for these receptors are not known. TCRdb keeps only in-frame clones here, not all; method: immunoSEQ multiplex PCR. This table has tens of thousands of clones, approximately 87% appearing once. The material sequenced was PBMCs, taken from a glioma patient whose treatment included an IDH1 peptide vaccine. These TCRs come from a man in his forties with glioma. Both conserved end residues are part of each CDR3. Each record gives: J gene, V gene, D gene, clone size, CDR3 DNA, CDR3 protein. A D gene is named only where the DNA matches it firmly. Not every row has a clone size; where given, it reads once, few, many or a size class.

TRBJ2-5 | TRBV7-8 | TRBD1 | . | TGTGCCAGCAGCTTAGGGACAGGGGGCTTAGAGACCCAGTACTTC | CASSLGTGGLETQYF
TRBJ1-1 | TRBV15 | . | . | TGTGCCACCAGCAGAGAGGGAGGTAGAGACACTGAAGCTTTCTTT | CATSREGGRDTEAFF
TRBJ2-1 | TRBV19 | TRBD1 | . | TGTGCCAGTAGTATAAGGGGACAGGGGCCCAATGAGCAGTTCTTC | CASSIRGQGPNEQFF
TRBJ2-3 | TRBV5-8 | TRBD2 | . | TGTGCCAGCAGCTTGGTTTGGCGGGAGTTGAGAGATACGCAGTATTTT | CASSLVWRELRDTQYF
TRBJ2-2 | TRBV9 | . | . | TGTGCCAGCAGCGAGACTTTAGCGACCACCACCGGGGAGCTGTTTTTT | CASSETLATTTGELFF
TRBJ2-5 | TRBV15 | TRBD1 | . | TGTGCCACCAGCAGAGATGTTGGGACAGAAGAGACCCAGTACTTC | CATSRDVGTEETQYF
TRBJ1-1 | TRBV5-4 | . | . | TGTGCCAGCACCACCCCGACAGGCCGAAAAGCTTTCTTT | CASTTPTGRKAFF
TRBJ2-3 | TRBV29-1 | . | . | TGCAGCCCCGAGGGACCGAGTCTCACTAGCACAGATACGCAGTATTTT | CSPEGPSLTSTDTQYF
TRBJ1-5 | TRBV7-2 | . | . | TGTGCCAGCAGCTTAGATGGGGGCAGAAGTCAGCCCCAGCATTTT | CASSLDGGRSQPQHF
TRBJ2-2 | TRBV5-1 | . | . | TGCGCCAGCAGCTTCCTACAAACCGGGGAGCTGTTTTTT | CASSFLQTGELFF
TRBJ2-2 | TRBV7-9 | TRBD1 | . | TGTGCCATATTGGACAGGGGAGACACCGGGGAGCTGTTTTTT | CAILDRGDTGELFF
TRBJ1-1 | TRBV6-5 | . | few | TGTGCCAGCACGAGTTTCACTGAAGCTTTCTTT | CASTSFTEAFF
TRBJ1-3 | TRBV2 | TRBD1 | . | TGTGCCAGCTTTACAGGGGCTGGAAACACCATATATTTT | CASFTGAGNTIYF
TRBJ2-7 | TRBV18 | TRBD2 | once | TGTGCCAGCTCCCCTCCGGGACTAGCCGACTCCTACGAGCAGTACTTC | CASSPPGLADSYEQYF
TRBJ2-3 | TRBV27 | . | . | TGTGCCAGCAGGATCACAGATACGCAGTATTTT | CASRITDTQYF
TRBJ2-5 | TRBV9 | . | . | TGTGCCAGCAATCCGGGACAACTACAAGAGACCCAGTACTTC | CASNPGQLQETQYF
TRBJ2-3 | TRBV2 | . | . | TGTGCCAGCAGTACCTGGTTGGCGGTTTTCACAGATACGCAGTATTTT | CASSTWLAVFTDTQYF
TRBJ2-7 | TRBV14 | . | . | TGTGCCAGCAGCCAAGTCGACAGTAGAACCTACGAGCAGTACTTC | CASSQVDSRTYEQYF
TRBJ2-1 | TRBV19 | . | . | TGTGCCAGTAGTATACGGGTAGGTGCCTTTTACAATGAGCAGTTCTTC | CASSIRVGAFYNEQFF
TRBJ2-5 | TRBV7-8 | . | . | TGTGCCAGCATCCAAGGGGGGAGTGGCAATTGGGAGACCCAGTACTTC | CASIQGGSGNWETQYF
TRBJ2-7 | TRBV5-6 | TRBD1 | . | TGTGCCAGCAGCTTGCTCCGGGGACAGGGGGCCTCCCAGGAGCAGTACTTC | CASSLLRGQGASQEQYF
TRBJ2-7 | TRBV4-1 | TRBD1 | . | TGCGCCAGCAGCCAAGGTCGAACAGGGGTCACCTACGAGCAGTACTTC | CASSQGRTGVTYEQYF
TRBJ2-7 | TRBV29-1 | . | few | TGCAGCGTGCCCCTCGGGACTTCGAGAGAGCAGTACTTC | CSVPLGTSREQYF
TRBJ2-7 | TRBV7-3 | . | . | TGTGCCAGCAGCCCCCGGTTGGGGAGGTACGAGCAGTACTTC | CASSPRLGRYEQYF
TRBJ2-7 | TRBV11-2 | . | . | TGTGCCAGCAGCTCGTCGGCCGAGCAGTACTTC | CASSSSAEQYF
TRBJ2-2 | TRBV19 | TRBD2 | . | TGTGCCAGTAGTAGCACGGGGGGTTACGGCGGGGAGCTGTTTTTT | CASSSTGGYGGELFF
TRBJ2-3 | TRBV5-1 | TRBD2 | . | TGCGCCAGCAGCTTGGGGGCTAGCGGGGTATCAGATACGCAGTATTTT | CASSLGASGVSDTQYF
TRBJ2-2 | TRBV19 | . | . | TGTGCCAGCAAAGATTGGGGGCAGGGGACGACCGGGGAGCTGTTTTTT | CASKDWGQGTTGELFF
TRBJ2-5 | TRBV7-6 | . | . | TGTGCCAGCAGCTTATTGGAGACCCAGTACTTC | CASSLLETQYF
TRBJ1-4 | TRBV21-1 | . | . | TGTGCCAGCAGCACAGGGGTTCTCAATGAAAAACTGTTTTTT | CASSTGVLNEKLFF
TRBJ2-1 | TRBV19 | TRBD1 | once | TGTGCCAGTAGGCGCCCGGGACAGGACAATGAGCAGTTCTTC | CASRRPGQDNEQFF
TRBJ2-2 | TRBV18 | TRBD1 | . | TGTGCCAGCTCGGGACAGGAGTTAAACACCGGGGAGCTGTTTTTT | CASSGQELNTGELFF
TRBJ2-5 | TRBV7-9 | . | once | TGTGCCAGCACTGGGGGGCGCGGGGAGACCCAGTACTTC | CASTGGRGETQYF
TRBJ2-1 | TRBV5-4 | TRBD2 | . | TGTGCCAGCAGCCCAGCGGGAGGGATTTATAATGAGCAGTTCTTC | CASSPAGGIYNEQFF
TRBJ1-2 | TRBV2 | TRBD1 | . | TGTGCCAGCAACGAACAGGGGGTTCGGATAATGGACTATGGCTACACCTTC | CASNEQGVRIMDYGYTF
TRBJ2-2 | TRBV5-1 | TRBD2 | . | TGCGCCAGCAGTCCATCTATAGCGGGAACCGGGGAGCTGTTTTTT | CASSPSIAGTGELFF
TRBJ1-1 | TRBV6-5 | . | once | TGTGCCAGCAGTTACGGGGCCACGAACACTGAAGCTTTCTTT | CASSYGATNTEAFF
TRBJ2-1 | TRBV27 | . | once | TGTGCCAGCAGTCCACGCGCCTTAGGGAATGAGCAGTTCTTC | CASSPRALGNEQFF
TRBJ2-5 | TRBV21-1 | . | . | TGTGCCAGCAGCCTCCCACTAGCGGGAGGGGGAGAGACCCAGTACTTC | CASSLPLAGGGETQYF
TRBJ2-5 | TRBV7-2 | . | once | TGTGCCAGCAGCTTAGCGGCCCAACAAGAGACCCAGTACTTC | CASSLAAQQETQYF
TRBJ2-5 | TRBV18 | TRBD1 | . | TGTGCCAGCTCACCCGGACAGGTTGAGACCCAGTACTTC | CASSPGQVETQYF
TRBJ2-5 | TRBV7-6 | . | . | TGTGCCAGCAGCTTAGTGGCAGGCTGGGGTCAAGAGACCCAGTACTTC | CASSLVAGWGQETQYF
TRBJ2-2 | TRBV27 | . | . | TGTGCTCCCATCGGGGCGGCCACGACCGGGGAGCTGTTTTTT | CAPIGAATTGELFF
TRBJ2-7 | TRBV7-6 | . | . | TGTGCCAGCAGCTTAGGTGGCCTTACCTACGAGCAGTACTTC | CASSLGGLTYEQYF
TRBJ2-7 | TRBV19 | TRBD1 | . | TGTGCCAGTAGCCCGGGACAGGGGGTTAGAGCCTACGAGCAGTACTTC | CASSPGQGVRAYEQYF
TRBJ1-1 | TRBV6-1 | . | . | TGTGCCAGCAGGCGGGACATCTACACTGAAGCTTTCTTT | CASRRDIYTEAFF
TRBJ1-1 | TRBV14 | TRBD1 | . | TGTGCCAGCAACGGACAGGGTCCAAGTACTGAAGCTTTCTTT | CASNGQGPSTEAFF
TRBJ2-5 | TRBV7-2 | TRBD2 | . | TGTGCCAGCAGCTCCCCGGGAGCGGGATGGTTAGCGGGAGAGACCCAGTACTTC | CASSSPGAGWLAGETQYF
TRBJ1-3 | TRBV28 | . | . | TGTGCCAGCAGTTTAGGACACCCCGCCATATATTTT | CASSLGHPAIYF
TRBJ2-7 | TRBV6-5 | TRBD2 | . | TGTGCCAGCAGTTGGAGTAGCGGGAGGGTGTACTTC | CASSWSSGRVYF